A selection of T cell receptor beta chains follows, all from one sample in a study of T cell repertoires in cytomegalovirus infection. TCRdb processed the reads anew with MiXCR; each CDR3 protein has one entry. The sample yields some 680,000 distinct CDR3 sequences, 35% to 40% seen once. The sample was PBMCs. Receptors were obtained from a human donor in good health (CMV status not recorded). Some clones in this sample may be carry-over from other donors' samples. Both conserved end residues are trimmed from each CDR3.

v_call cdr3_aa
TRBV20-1 SAGGGYGYT
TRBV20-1 SARAQLAGQSSYEQY
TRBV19 ASSTFSSGSSYNEQF
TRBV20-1 SAPGHLSTDTQY
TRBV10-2 ASSEGAGVSNEQF
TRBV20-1 SARVHGTDTQY
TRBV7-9 ASSAASAEGTQY
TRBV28 ASSTRPIYNSPLH
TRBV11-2 ASSARLAGGGNEQF
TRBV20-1 SARDIQDYGYT
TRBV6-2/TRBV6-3 ASTDSLLGRI
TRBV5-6 ASSLAGKGTEAF
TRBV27 ASSSGRVSWRYDNQPQH
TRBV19 ASSMAPNSGNTIY
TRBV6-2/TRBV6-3 ASSYSPRLPDSVNQPQH
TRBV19 ASSFVNSNQPQH
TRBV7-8 ASSTHWDNEQF
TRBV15 ATSRDFAGDAREQY
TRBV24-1 ATSDLVGTNQETQY
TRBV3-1 ASSPGLGRRETEAF
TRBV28 ASSLRGGGGNQPQH
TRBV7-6 ASSYRTGGTGNTIY
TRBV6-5 ASSYSSGRSYEQY
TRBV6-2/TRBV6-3 ASSYQGTGGYT
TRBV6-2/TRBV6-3 ASRRLADTDTQY
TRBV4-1 ASSQVWGSTEAF
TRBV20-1 SARGISSYGQY
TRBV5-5 ASRWGANGDNEQF
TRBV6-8 ASSRTGLGNQPQH
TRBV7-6 ASSLEDRSTDTQY
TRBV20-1 STKGQEFSYEQY
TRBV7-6 ASSTRDIVTYEKLF
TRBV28 ASSPYRDTGNGQF
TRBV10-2 ASSPPTGLNTEAF
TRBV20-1 SASTVNTGELF
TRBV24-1 ATSDAPLGGEDTQT
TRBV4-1 ASSQEFQDLSSYNSPLH
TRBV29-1 SVDGTGENTGELF
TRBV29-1 SVESGYGYT
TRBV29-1 SVETPLGTEAF
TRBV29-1 SVEGNGGNIQY
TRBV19 ASSSGSWTEAF
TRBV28 ASRGGRYREEKLF
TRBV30 AWTGLAGYNEQF
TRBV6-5 ASRRTAPQETQY
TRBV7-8 ASSLGPRGNQPQH
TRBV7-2 ASSRGTGAGNTIY
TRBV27 ASSLYFGGKNTGELF